These 15 T cell receptor beta chains came from one sample sequenced in a study of shared clonotypes between healthy human individuals. Method: immunoSEQ multiplex PCR; TCRdb's copy keeps in-frame clones and lacks some. The sample comprises about 1.1 million clones, around 78% of which are singletons, and under 0.6% rests with the top ten. The sample was memory CD4+ T cells from PBMCs. The subset was: CD45RA-negative fraction. The source of these receptors is a man younger than 35 in good health. Some clones in this sample may be carry-over from other donors' samples.

The V call is TRBV4-1, the J call TRBJ1-2; the D is unclear. There are 13 residues in the CDR3. Trimming cost V 4 bases and J 2 bases, with 8 bases left between them. The V gene's germline CDR1 is MGHRA and CDR2 YSYEKL. The CDR3: CASSLGRNYGYTF. CDR3 DNA: TGCGCCAGCAGCCTCGGTAGGAACTATGGCTACACCTTC.

The chain couples TRBV18 to TRBJ2-7, with D possibly matching TRBD2 (6 bases). There are 15 residues in the CDR3. From germline, CDR1 is KGHSH and CDR2 LQKENI. Trimming shortened V by 2 bases and J by 2 bases, and 13 bases separated the two germline ends. Written as DNA, the CDR3 is TGTGCCAGCTCACCAACGACCGGACTACCCTACGAGCAGTACTTC. This sequence encodes CASSPTTGLPYEQYF.

V is TRBV7-2 and J is TRBJ1-3, with a possible D match to TRBD1 (6 bases). This CDR3 comprises 16 residues. V was trimmed by 5 bases and J by 0 bases, leaving 14 bases between them. The germline V gene has CDR1 SGHTA and CDR2 FQGNSA. The chain's CDR3 is CASSQWTDYSGNTIYF. Written as DNA, the CDR3 is TGTGCCAGCAGCCAGTGGACAGACTACTCTGGAAACACCATATATTTT.

The chain links TRBV6-5 to TRBJ1-5; 7 bases align to TRBD1. With 8 bases clipped from V and 3 bases from J, the junction kept 7 bases outside the gene matches. The CDR3 consists of 14 residues. Germline lookup yields CDR1 MNHEY and CDR2 SVGAGI. As DNA, the CDR3 is TGTGCCAGCGGATGGGACAGATCCAATCAGCCCCAGCATTTT. Translated: CASGWDRSNQPQHF.

This clone is a singleton in its sample. The genes are TRBV27 and TRBJ2-7, with D uncertain. CDR1 is MNHEY and CDR2 is SMNVEV in the germline V gene (reference sequence). This CDR3 spans 13 amino acids. V was cut by 2 bases and J by 4 bases, with 9 bases left in between. This CDR3 is CASSLRRDYEQYF. CDR3 sequence (DNA): TGTGCCAGCAGTTTACGCCGAGATTACGAGCAGTACTTC.

The chain joins TRBV4-1 to TRBJ2-1; 11 bases agree with TRBD2. Trimming took 3 bases from V and 5 from J; bases not matched to a gene: 3. This CDR3 has 15 residues. CDR1 and CDR2 from the germline V gene are MGHRA and YSYEKL. DNA of the CDR3: TGCGCCAGCAGCCAGAGGGGACTAGCGGACAATGAGCAGTTCTTC. It yields the protein CASSQRGLADNEQFF.

This chain links TRBV7-9 with TRBJ2-7; the D is unclear. Germline V lookup: CDR1 SEHNR, CDR2 FQNEAQ (reference sequence). V lost 7 bases to trimming and J lost 7 bases, with 14 bases between them. The CDR3 extends over 12 amino acids. CDR3 nucleotides: TGTGCCAGCAACCTTCACTCTGGGGAGCAGTACTTC. It yields the protein CASNLHSGEQYF.

V usage is TRBV14 and J usage is TRBJ2-1, with TRBD2 matching over 9 bases. Trimming cost V 3 bases and J 8 bases; bases outside gene matches: 8. The CDR3 is 15 amino acids. Germline-derived CDR1 and CDR2 are SGHDN and FVKESK. Here the CDR3 DNA reads TGTGCCAGCAGCCAGTTTAGCGGGAGAAATCATGAGCAGTTCTTC. Translation: CASSQFSGRNHEQFF.

The chain combines TRBV28 with TRBJ1-4; D is possibly TRBD1 (6 bases). CDR1 MDHEN and CDR2 SYDVKM come from the germline V gene. The CDR3 has 16 residues. V shed 7 bases and J shed 0 bases, with 15 bases lying between them. This CDR3 is CASISGGGATNEKLFF. The DNA for the CDR3 is TGTGCCAGCATATCTGGAGGGGGGGCAACTAATGAAAAACTGTTTTTT.

The chain recombines TRBV6-5 with TRBJ1-1; tentative D call: TRBD1 (5 bases). The CDR3 runs to 13 residues. Deletions cut 6 bases from V and 6 bases from J, with 14 bases between. The germline V gene has CDR1 MNHEY and CDR2 SVGAGI. CDR3 sequence reads: CASSRTGTSEAFF. The DNA of the CDR3 is TGTGCCAGCAGCCGAACCGGGACTTCTGAAGCTTTCTTT.

V usage is TRBV5-1 and J usage is TRBJ2-5, with D maybe TRBD1 (6 bases). Per the germline V gene, CDR1 is SGHRS and CDR2 is YFSETQ. CDR3 length: 12 amino acids. V gave up 7 bases and J gave up 4 bases, with 11 bases separating them. CDR3 region: CASGGTGETQYF. In DNA, the CDR3 is TGCGCCAGCGGGGGCACCGGAGAGACCCAGTACTTC.

The chain carries TRBV7-2 and TRBJ2-7, with TRBD2 matching 7 bases. The germline V gene has CDR1 SGHTA and CDR2 FQGNSA. With V trimmed by 3 bases and J by 3 bases, 8 bases remained unmatched. The CDR3 is 15 residues long. The CDR3 spells CASSFVGREIYEQYF. The CDR3 DNA sequence: TGTGCCAGCAGCTTCGTTGGGCGGGAGATCTACGAGCAGTACTTC. Looking up the rest from reference TRBV7-2 and TRBJ2-7 gives the full variable domain: GAGVSQSPSNKVTEKGKDVELRCDPISGHTALYWYRQSLGQGLEFLIYFQGNSAPDKSGLPSDRFSAERTGGSVSTLTIQRTQQEDSAVYLCASSFVGREIYEQYFGPGTRLTVT.

The chain couples TRBV5-6 to TRBJ1-1; D might be TRBD1 (5 bases). The V and J ends lost 2 bases and 1 base respectively, with 15 bases between them. Per the germline V gene, CDR1 is SGHDT and CDR2 is YYEEEE. The CDR3 length is 16 residues. CDR3 in DNA: TGTGCCAGCAGCTTTTACACTGGGGCCTCGAACACTGAAGCTTTCTTT. It is translated as CASSFYTGASNTEAFF. Complete variable domain (other parts from reference TRBV5-6 and TRBJ1-1): DAGVTQSPTHLIKTRGQQVTLRCSPKSGHDTVSWYQQALGQGPQFIFQYYEEEERQRGNFPDRFSGHQFPNYSSELNVNALLLGDSALYLCASSFYTGASNTEAFFGQGTRLTVV.

CDR3 DNA: TGCGCCAGCAGGGCACGGACAGGGCCTAATGAAAAACTGTTTTTT. This sequence encodes CASRARTGPNEKLFF. The gene calls are TRBV5-1 and TRBJ1-4; TRBD1 agrees at 8 bases. The CDR3 covers 15 residues. Germline trimming cut 5 bases from V and 3 bases from J; bases unmatched to any gene: 6. Germline assignment: CDR1 SGHRS and CDR2 YFSETQ.

This chain connects TRBV5-1 to TRBJ2-3; TRBD2 agrees at 7 bases. CDR3 size: 15 residues. Germline trimming cut 4 bases from V and 3 bases from J; bases unmatched to any gene: 8. Looked up from germline, CDR1 is SGHRS and CDR2 is YFSETQ. This chain's CDR3 is CASSPTGGRTDTQYF. DNA for the CDR3: TGCGCCAGCAGCCCAACGGGAGGTAGAACAGATACGCAGTATTTT.